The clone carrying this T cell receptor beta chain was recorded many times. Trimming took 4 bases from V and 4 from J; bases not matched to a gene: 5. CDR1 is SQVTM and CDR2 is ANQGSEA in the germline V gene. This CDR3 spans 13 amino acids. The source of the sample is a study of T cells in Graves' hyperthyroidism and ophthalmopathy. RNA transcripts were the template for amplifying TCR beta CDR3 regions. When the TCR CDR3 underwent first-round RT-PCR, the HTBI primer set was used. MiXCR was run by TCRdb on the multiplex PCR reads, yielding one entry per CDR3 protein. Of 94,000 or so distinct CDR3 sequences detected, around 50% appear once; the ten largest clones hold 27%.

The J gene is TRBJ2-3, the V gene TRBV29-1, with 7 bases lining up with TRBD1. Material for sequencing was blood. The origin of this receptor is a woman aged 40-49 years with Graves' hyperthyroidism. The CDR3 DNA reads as TGCAGCGTTGCGTCGACAGGGCCAGATACGCAGTATTTT. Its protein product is CSVASTGPDTQYF.